This T cell receptor beta chain was sequenced in a study of cytomegalovirus exposure and HLA in healthy donors. Study-level points and caveats: Association of a missense DCLRE1C variant with TCR beta V- and J-gene trimming was reported in a later analysis. In a later analysis, compared with equally common non-associated chains, HLA-associated beta chains were more expanded.

A remark on this clone: What it binds is not known.

PCR used 60 Vbeta primers and 13 Jbeta primers. Original processing notes: An analysis that came later counted 60 million to 80 million unique TCR beta chains, approximately 10 million shared. Clones were read by immunoSEQ multiplex PCR, and TCRdb kept only the in-frame ones, dropping some. V and J calls plus clone size are reproduced from that table; the DNA served to infer D and trimming. The data show under 150,000 clones, with 79% seen just once and approximately 4% held by the top ten. Germline CDR1 and CDR2: MRHNA and SNTAGT. With V trimmed by 6 bases and J by 2 bases, 10 bases remained unmatched. The CDR3 runs to 17 residues.

The sequence came from a man aged 30-40 years in good health and CMV-seropositive. Sequenced: PBMCs. V usage is TRBV6-4 and J usage is TRBJ2-2; TRBD1 agrees at 9 bases. CDR3 nucleotide sequence: TGTGCCAGCAGCTTACAGGGGGCGCCGGAAAACACCGGGGAGCTGTTTTTT. This sequence encodes CASSLQGAPENTGELFF.